This TCR beta chain emerged from a study of cytomegalovirus exposure and HLA in healthy donors. The PCR had 60 Vbeta and 13 Jbeta primers. Only in-frame clones appear in the TCRdb table, and some are missing; sequencing was by immunoSEQ multiplex PCR. There are over 100,000 clones in the sample; over 75% occur only once, and 5% to 5.5% lies in the top ten. The CDR3 spans 15 residues. CDR1 LNHDA and CDR2 SQIVND come from the germline V gene (reference sequence). V was clipped by 2 bases and J by 2 bases, with 7 bases between them. The sequence derives from a man younger than 40 in good health and CMV-seronegative. The source material was PBMCs. This chain joins TRBV19 and TRBJ2-6; weak D call: TRBD1 (5 bases). DNA of the CDR3: TGTGCCAGTAGTATACAGGGTACTGGGGCCAACGTCCTGACTTTC. It translates to CASSIQGTGANVLTF. Full variable domain (missing parts from reference TRBV19 and TRBJ2-6): DGGITQSPKYLFRKEGQNVTLSCEQNLNHDAMYWYRQDPGQGLRLIYYSQIVNDFQKGDIAEGYSVSREKKESFPLTVTSAQKNPTAFYLCASSIQGTGANVLTFGAGSRLTVL.